The rows below give T cell receptor beta chains drawn from one sample of a study of radiation and T cells in renal cell carcinoma. Some clones are missing from TCRdb's copy, which holds only in-frame ones; the method was immunoSEQ multiplex PCR. The sample includes roughly 130,000 clones, 88% seen only once; the top ten take 5.8%. The material sequenced was blood, taken from a patient whose treatment included radiotherapy and nephrectomy. Receptors were obtained from a woman in her 70s with renal cell carcinoma. The conserved cysteine and the conserved F or W are not part of the CDR3 here. D genes are given only for firm matches. Clone size is shown for a subset of rows, as once, few, many or a class of expanded clone.

d_gene: -; v_gene: TRBV6-1; j_gene: TRBJ2-2; abundance: -; len: 12; CDR3aa: ASSELVGTGELF
d_gene: TRBD2; v_gene: TRBV14; j_gene: TRBJ2-5; abundance: once; len: 11; CDR3aa: ASSFGLGETQY
d_gene: TRBD2; v_gene: TRBV27; j_gene: TRBJ2-7; abundance: -; len: 14; CDR3aa: ASSLLFGGGSYEQY
d_gene: TRBD1; v_gene: TRBV11-3; j_gene: TRBJ2-7; abundance: -; len: 12; CDR3aa: ASSWTGQVYEQY
d_gene: -; v_gene: TRBV5-6; j_gene: TRBJ1-1; abundance: few; len: 11; CDR3aa: ASSLTVNTEAF
d_gene: -; v_gene: TRBV30; j_gene: TRBJ1-1; abundance: few; len: 9; CDR3aa: AWGANTEAF
d_gene: -; v_gene: TRBV30; j_gene: TRBJ1-1; abundance: few; len: 9; CDR3aa: AWSKPTEAF
d_gene: -; v_gene: TRBV12-1; j_gene: TRBJ2-3; abundance: -; len: 13; CDR3aa: ASGARGQGTDTQY
d_gene: -; v_gene: TRBV5-1; j_gene: TRBJ2-5; abundance: -; len: 12; CDR3aa: ASSPRVGQETQY
d_gene: -; v_gene: TRBV25-1; j_gene: TRBJ1-1; abundance: few; len: 10; CDR3aa: ASSRGGIEAF
d_gene: TRBD2; v_gene: TRBV28; j_gene: TRBJ2-1; abundance: few; len: 14; CDR3aa: ASTHLAGGSYNEQF
d_gene: -; v_gene: TRBV15; j_gene: TRBJ1-1; abundance: -; len: 12; CDR3aa: ATSSARRNTEAF
d_gene: -; v_gene: TRBV28; j_gene: TRBJ1-3; abundance: -; len: 12; CDR3aa: ASSLPTGKNTIY
d_gene: TRBD2; v_gene: TRBV9; j_gene: TRBJ2-2; abundance: -; len: 13; CDR3aa: ASSPRSGGTGELF
d_gene: -; v_gene: TRBV5-6; j_gene: TRBJ1-5; abundance: once; len: 12; CDR3aa: ASSLVGGNQPQH
d_gene: -; v_gene: TRBV5-1; j_gene: TRBJ2-3; abundance: few; len: 16; CDR3aa: ASSLGPARALTTDTQY
d_gene: TRBD1; v_gene: TRBV6-5; j_gene: TRBJ2-7; abundance: -; len: 12; CDR3aa: ASSPGGQPYEQY
d_gene: TRBD2; v_gene: TRBV6-5; j_gene: TRBJ2-5; abundance: -; len: 11; CDR3aa: ASSTGGSETQY
d_gene: TRBD1; v_gene: TRBV5-1; j_gene: TRBJ2-2; abundance: -; len: 13; CDR3aa: ASSSDRGMPGELF
d_gene: -; v_gene: TRBV5-6; j_gene: TRBJ2-3; abundance: -; len: 14; CDR3aa: ASSPRTRQHTDTQY
d_gene: -; v_gene: TRBV4-2; j_gene: TRBJ1-4; abundance: -; len: 16; CDR3aa: ASSQGGQGRGFSEKLF
d_gene: -; v_gene: TRBV6-1; j_gene: TRBJ1-1; abundance: -; len: 11; CDR3aa: ASSEAPNTEAF
d_gene: TRBD1; v_gene: TRBV2; j_gene: TRBJ1-3; abundance: -; len: 12; CDR3aa: ASTTGGAGNTIY
d_gene: TRBD1; v_gene: TRBV7-9; j_gene: TRBJ1-1; abundance: -; len: 13; CDR3aa: ASSDGTGVNTEAF
d_gene: -; v_gene: TRBV7-6; j_gene: TRBJ2-5; abundance: -; len: 11; CDR3aa: ASSLAPGETQY
d_gene: -; v_gene: TRBV27; j_gene: TRBJ2-1; abundance: -; len: 15; CDR3aa: ASSLTGSVISYNEQF
d_gene: -; v_gene: TRBV28; j_gene: TRBJ1-5; abundance: -; len: 9; CDR3aa: ASRLDQPQH
d_gene: TRBD1; v_gene: TRBV19; j_gene: TRBJ2-3; abundance: -; len: 15; CDR3aa: ASSIERWTGGADTQY
d_gene: TRBD1; v_gene: TRBV27; j_gene: TRBJ2-7; abundance: -; len: 12; CDR3aa: ASSFDRGYYEQY
d_gene: TRBD1; v_gene: TRBV9; j_gene: TRBJ2-1; abundance: -; len: 16; CDR3aa: ASSVARTGGSSYNEQF
d_gene: -; v_gene: TRBV29-1; j_gene: TRBJ1-3; abundance: -; len: 11; CDR3aa: SVERDLGNTIY
d_gene: TRBD1; v_gene: TRBV10-3; j_gene: TRBJ1-1; abundance: few; len: 13; CDR3aa: AISAREGANTEAF
d_gene: -; v_gene: TRBV7-3; j_gene: TRBJ1-3; abundance: -; len: 11; CDR3aa: ASSTSFGNTIY